This entry is about one T cell receptor (beta chain). As processed by the authors: Using reference gene primer amplification, nucleated cell counts were estimated. The repertoire was sequenced with immunoSEQ multiplex PCR; TCRdb's copy has only in-frame clones and lacks some. V, J and clone size reflect that table, while D and trimming were determined from the DNA. The sample includes roughly 310,000 clones, roughly 88% of them seen just once. The data belong to a study of blood T cell repertoires in COVID-19. CDR1 MNHEY and CDR2 SMNVEV come from the germline V gene (reference sequence). CDR3 size: 14 residues. Trimming cost V 2 bases and J 0 bases, with 7 bases left between them.

The sample consisted of peripheral blood. The chain joins TRBV27 to TRBJ1-2; TRBD1 is a possible D gene (6 bases). This clonotype was obtained from a woman aged 30 to 39 with COVID-19, enrolled during active disease. The CDR3 here is CASSLQGTNYGYTF. CDR3 in DNA: TGTGCCAGCAGTTTACAGGGGACTAACTATGGCTACACCTTC.